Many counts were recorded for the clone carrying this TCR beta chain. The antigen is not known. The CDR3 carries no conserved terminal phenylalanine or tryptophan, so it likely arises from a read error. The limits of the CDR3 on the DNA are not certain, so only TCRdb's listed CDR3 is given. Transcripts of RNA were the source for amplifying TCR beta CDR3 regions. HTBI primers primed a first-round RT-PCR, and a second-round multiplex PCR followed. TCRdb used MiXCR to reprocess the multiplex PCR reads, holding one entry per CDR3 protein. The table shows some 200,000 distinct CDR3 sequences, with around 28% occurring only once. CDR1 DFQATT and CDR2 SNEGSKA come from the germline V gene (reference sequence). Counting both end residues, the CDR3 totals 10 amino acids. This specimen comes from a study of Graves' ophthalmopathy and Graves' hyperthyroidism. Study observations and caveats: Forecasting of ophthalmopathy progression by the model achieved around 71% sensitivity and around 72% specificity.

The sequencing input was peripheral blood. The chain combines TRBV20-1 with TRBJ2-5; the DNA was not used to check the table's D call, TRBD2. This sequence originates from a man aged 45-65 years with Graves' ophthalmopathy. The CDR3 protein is CSAREEEGDI.